This entry concerns a single T cell receptor (beta chain). Produced via immunoSEQ multiplex PCR; TCRdb's table is partial and in-frame only. This sample yields about 490,000 clones, of which over 70% are seen a single time; roughly 13% belongs to the top ten. Trimming left V 7 bases short and J 2 bases short, with 15 bases between. Germline V gives CDR1 SNHLY, CDR2 FYNNEI. This CDR3 has 14 residues. The data stem from a study of shared clonotypes between healthy human individuals. Input material: PBMCs. V usage is TRBV2 and J usage is TRBJ2-7; D unresolved. The clonotype comes from a woman aged 40 to 50 in good health. Some clones in this sample may be carry-over from other donors' samples. CDR3 bases: TGTGCCAGCAATGACATGGTGGTGACCTACGAGCAGTACTTC. Translating gives CASNDMVVTYEQYF.